A single sample is the source of the 28 T cell receptor beta chains below, sequenced in a study of human T cells and chemical hapten exposure. The time point is: pre-sensitization, week 0. As for treatment: therapeutic diphenylcyclopropenone sensitization with weekly scalp DPC. In TCRdb, the RACE reads were re-called with MiXCR into one record per CDR3 protein. The sample has about 98,000 distinct CDR3 sequences; approximately 11% are singletons. The sample in question was whole blood, obtained in connection with sensitization to the hapten diphenylcyclopropenone (DPC). These receptor sequences come from a woman aged 55-70 years with alopecia areata. Some clones in this sample may be carry-over from other donors' samples.

This clonotype was detected many times. The chain couples TRBV2 to TRBJ1-1; D is uncertain. The CDR3 is made up of 13 amino acids. The V gene lost 10 bases and the J gene lost 0 bases, with 12 bases spanning the gap. Germline lookup yields CDR1 SNHLY and CDR2 FYNNEI. CDR3 in amino acids: CAIPPRMNTEAFF. CDR3 nucleotide sequence: TGTGCCATCCCGCCCCGAATGAACACTGAAGCTTTCTTT.

This clonotype was counted at least ten times. The chain links TRBV12-3 or TRBV12-4 to TRBJ2-3, with D perhaps TRBD1 or TRBD2 (5 bases each). This CDR3 contains 18 residues. The germline V and J ends were trimmed by 4 bases and 3 bases, with 23 bases remaining between them. For the CDR3, the DNA is TGTGCCAGCAGTTCCGCCCTCGGGACGGTCGAATTAACAGATACGCAGTATTTT. Translated: CASSSALGTVELTDTQYF.

The chain couples TRBV29-1 to TRBJ1-1; D unclear. Germline values: CDR1 SQVTM, CDR2 ANQGSEA. V gave up 7 bases and J gave up 0 bases, with 9 bases separating them. This CDR3 comprises 12 residues. The chain's CDR3 is CSGGLLNTEAFF. The CDR3 DNA follows: TGCAGCGGCGGACTGTTGAACACTGAAGCTTTCTTT. The whole variable domain, remainder taken from reference TRBV29-1 and TRBJ1-1, is SAVISQKPSRDICQRGTSLTIQCQVDSQVTMMFWYRQQPGQSLTLIATANQGSEATYESGFVIDKFPISRPNLTFSTLTVSNMSPEDSSIYLCSGGLLNTEAFFGQGTRLTVV.

This clonotype was picked up a small number of times. The chain recombines TRBV7-9 with TRBJ2-3; TRBD1 matches 9 bases. Unmatched junction bases numbered 8, after V lost 1 base and J lost 3 bases. CDR1 SEHNR and CDR2 FQNEAQ come from the germline V gene (reference sequence). This CDR3 spans 17 amino acids. CDR3 nucleotide sequence: TGTGCCAGCAGCTTAGGTACCGGGACAGGGATGACAGATACGCAGTATTTT. Translation gives CASSLGTGTGMTDTQYF.

This clonotype was seen ten or more times. This chain links TRBV4-1 with TRBJ1-2; tentative D call: TRBD1 (5 bases). The CDR3 runs 17 residues. V gave up 1 base and J gave up 0 bases, with 15 bases separating them. CDR1 is MGHRA and CDR2 is YSYEKL in the germline V gene. The CDR3 DNA is TGCGCCAGCAGCCAAGTGGGGGGGAGGACGGCTAACTATGGCTACACCTTC. Its protein is CASSQVGGRTANYGYTF.

This clonotype was seen repeatedly, ten times or more. The chain couples TRBV4-1 to TRBJ2-2, with D unresolved. V dropped 0 bases and J dropped 0 bases, with 8 bases sitting between them. Germline loops: CDR1 MGHRA, CDR2 YSYEKL. CDR3 length: 16 residues. This CDR3 reads CASSQDPATNTGELFF. The CDR3 DNA reads TGCGCCAGCAGCCAAGACCCAGCCACGAACACCGGGGAGCTGTTTTTT.

This clonotype was found many times. V is TRBV18 and J is TRBJ1-1; D possibly corresponds to TRBD1 (5 bases). Germline assignment: CDR1 KGHSH and CDR2 LQKENI. V gave up 0 bases and J gave up 3 bases, with 17 bases separating them. There are 17 residues in the CDR3. CDR3 nucleotide sequence: TGTGCCAGCTCACCACCGAAAATGGGGGTGAGGGACACTGAAGCTTTCTTT. Translated, it gives CASSPPKMGVRDTEAFF.

The table lists this clonotype with many counts. The chain links TRBV14 to TRBJ2-1, with unresolved D. Germline CDR1 is SGHDN and CDR2 is FVKESK. V was shortened by 0 bases and J by 5 bases, with 5 bases between the two germline ends. The length of the CDR3 is 13 residues. The CDR3 sequence: CASSQDLDNEQFF. CDR3 nucleotides: TGTGCCAGCAGCCAAGATCTCGACAATGAGCAGTTCTTC.

This clonotype came up a few times. This rearrangement joins TRBV27 to TRBJ2-1; 10 nucleotides align to TRBD1. From germline, CDR1 is MNHEY and CDR2 SMNVEV (reference sequence). The CDR3 loop spans 15 amino acids. With V trimmed by 5 bases and J by 6 bases, 7 bases remained unmatched. CDR3 in DNA: TGTGCCAGCAGTGATGGGACAGGGGTAGGCAATGAGCAGTTCTTC. Amino acids: CASSDGTGVGNEQFF.

The rearrangement joins TRBV30 to TRBJ1-2; possible D gene TRBD1, 5 bases. V lost 2 bases and J 8 bases, leaving 12 bases between the germline ends. The CDR3 extends over 12 amino acids. Germline V gene lookup returns CDR1 GTSNPN and CDR2 SVGIG (reference sequence). For the CDR3, the DNA is TGTGCCTGGAGTAGGGGAGAGGGAGGCTACACCTTC. Translating it yields CAWSRGEGGYTF.

J is TRBJ1-4 and V is TRBV6-6; D uncertain. From germline, CDR1 is MNHNY and CDR2 SVGAGI (reference sequence). The CDR3 runs 16 residues. V lost 3 bases and J 0 bases, leaving 11 bases between the germline ends. CDR3 DNA sequence: TGTGCCAGCAGTTATCACCAGACTGCAACTAATGAAAAACTGTTTTTT. The encoded protein is CASSYHQTATNEKLFF.

This clonotype has just a few counts. The chain joins TRBV6-6 to TRBJ1-1; a possible D gene is TRBD1 (5 bases). V gave up 6 bases and J gave up 6 bases, with 11 bases separating them. CDR1 MNHNY and CDR2 SVGAGI come from the germline V gene (reference sequence). The CDR3 is 12 residues long. The DNA for the CDR3 is TGTGCCAGCAGCTCCAGGGTGGCTGAAGCTTTCTTT. Translation gives CASSSRVAEAFF.

This clonotype was counted many times. The V gene is TRBV19, the J gene TRBJ2-6, with D tentatively TRBD1 (5 bases). The CDR3 runs to 16 residues. The germline V gene encodes CDR1 LNHDA and CDR2 SQIVND (reference sequence). Trimming removed 0 bases from V and 5 bases from J, with 11 bases in between. The CDR3 here is CASSIDLLGRANVLTF. The CDR3 coding sequence is TGTGCCAGTAGTATAGATCTCCTGGGGCGGGCCAACGTCCTGACTTTC.

This clonotype was seen repeatedly, ten times or more. No conserved phenylalanine or tryptophan is present at the end of the CDR3, so a read error is the likely explanation. The chain carries TRBV6-6 and TRBJ1-1; 9 bases agree with TRBD1. V dropped 7 bases and J dropped 0; count of bases not matched to a gene: 3. Germline CDR1 and CDR2: MNHNY and SVGAGI (reference sequence). The CDR3 is 14 residues long. The CDR3 sequence is CASKTGGMNTEAFL. In DNA, the CDR3 is TGTGCCAGCAAGACAGGGGGGATGAACACTGAAGCTTTCCTT.

This clonotype came up many times. The V call is TRBV6-4, the J call TRBJ1-1; D remains unclear. Germline assignment: CDR1 MRHNA and CDR2 SNTAGT. Trimming stripped 4 bases from V and 0 bases from J, with 6 bases between. The CDR3 is 13 amino acids. In DNA form, the CDR3 reads TGTGCCAGCAGTGCTGGGGTGAACACTGAAGCTTTCTTT. Translating it yields CASSAGVNTEAFF.

This clonotype appeared many times. The CDR3 DNA is TGTGCCAGCAGCCCGGCTGGGGAGACCCAGTACTTC. Its translation: CASSPAGETQYF. The chain links TRBV7-9 to TRBJ2-5; D is ambiguous. CDR1 and CDR2 (germline): SEHNR, FQNEAQ (reference sequence). This CDR3 contains 12 residues. Trimming took off 5 bases at V and 5 bases at J, with 9 bases between the two ends.

This clonotype was detected many times. V usage is TRBV2 and J usage is TRBJ2-2; the D gene is possibly TRBD1 (5 bases). Trimming pared 2 bases from V and 6 bases from J, leaving 13 bases between. This CDR3 has 15 residues. CDR1 SNHLY and CDR2 FYNNEI come from the germline V gene. CDR3 sequence (DNA): TGTGCCAGCAGTGAATTGGCAGGGATCCCCGGGGAGCTGTTTTTT. Translating it yields CASSELAGIPGELFF. Using reference TRBV2 and TRBJ2-2 for the parts outside the CDR3, the full variable domain is EPEVTQTPSHQVTQMGQEVILRCVPISNHLYFYWYRQILGQKVEFLVSFYNNEISEKSEIFDDQFSVERPDGSNFTLKIRSTKLEDSAMYFCASSELAGIPGELFFGEGSRLTVL.

The chain combines TRBV5-6 with TRBJ2-5; TRBD2 matches 12 bases. Losses at the gene ends were 0 bases for V and 4 bases for J; bases not matched to a gene: 7. CDR3 length: 17 residues. CDR1 is SGHDT, CDR2 YYEEEE, per germline. CDR3 residues: CASSLVLAGGSGETQYF. CDR3 bases: TGTGCCAGCAGCTTGGTACTAGCGGGGGGTTCAGGAGAGACCCAGTACTTC.

This clonotype was found many times. The rearrangement uses TRBV29-1 and TRBJ2-3, with D uncertain. Germline V gene sequence: CDR1 SQVTM, CDR2 ANQGSEA. This CDR3 spans 12 amino acids. CDR3 sequence reads: CTTLGLGDTQYF. As DNA, the CDR3 is TGCACCACCCTGGGGTTGGGGGATACGCAGTATTTT.

The V gene is TRBV12-3 or TRBV12-4, the J gene TRBJ1-6; possible D gene TRBD1, 5 bases. CDR3 size: 15 residues. Trimming removed 0 bases at V and 7 bases at J, with 10 bases between. CDR3 sequence (DNA): TGTGCCAGCAGTTTAGCCGGGGCTGGAAATTCACCCCTCCACTTT. Protein: CASSLAGAGNSPLHF.

At least ten counts were recorded for this clonotype. The chain is built from TRBV11-1 and TRBJ2-7, with D possibly TRBD2 on 6 matching bases. Germline V gives CDR1 SGHAT, CDR2 FQDESV (reference sequence). The CDR3 length is 15 residues. Trimming removed 4 bases at V and 2 bases at J, with 15 bases between. The CDR3 bases are TGTGCCAGCAGCTCACCGGGACTTGGTGCCTACGAGCAGTACTTC. Protein: CASSSPGLGAYEQYF.

This clonotype was counted a few times. The V gene is TRBV7-8, the J gene TRBJ1-1; 9 bases match TRBD1. Germline V CDR1 and CDR2: SGHVS, FQNEAQ. Trimming cost V 4 bases and J 0 bases; bases outside gene matches: 9. The CDR3 is 17 residues long. CDR3: CASSSKLGQGLNTEAFF. In DNA form, the CDR3 reads TGTGCCAGCAGCTCCAAGCTGGGACAGGGCTTGAACACTGAAGCTTTCTTT.

This clonotype was recorded many times. The chain uses TRBV6-5 and TRBJ2-3, with a weak D call TRBD1 (5 bases). The CDR3 has 15 residues. The V gene's germline CDR1 is MNHEY and CDR2 SVGAGI. V lost 4 bases and J 2 bases, leaving 13 bases between the germline ends. The CDR3 reads CASSFRPTDTDTQYF. In nucleotides, the CDR3 is TGTGCCAGCAGTTTCCGTCCGACAGACACAGATACGCAGTATTTT.

The table lists this clonotype with many counts. The chain uses TRBV2 and TRBJ1-2; TRBD1 matches 9 bases. V lost 6 bases and J lost 6; bases outside the gene matches: 8. The CDR3 has 14 amino acids. Germline assignment: CDR1 SNHLY and CDR2 FYNNEI. The CDR3 region is CASRPGQGLHGYTF. The CDR3 nucleotides read TGTGCCAGCAGGCCGGGACAGGGTTTGCATGGCTACACCTTC.

In this sample, this clonotype turned up a few times. The chain recombines TRBV6-6 with TRBJ2-7, with 8 nucleotides matching TRBD1. V trimming: 2 bases; J trimming: 3 bases; junction bases outside the gene matches: 3. The CDR3 runs 14 residues. Germline V lookup: CDR1 MNHNY, CDR2 SVGAGI (reference sequence). This CDR3 reads CASSYGTGVYEQYF. For the CDR3, the DNA is TGTGCCAGCAGTTACGGGACAGGAGTCTACGAGCAGTACTTC.

This clonotype was counted ten times or more. The chain has TRBV6-5 and TRBJ1-1; 7 bases fit TRBD1. The V and J ends lost 4 bases and 1 base, in that order; junction bases with no gene match: 3. CDR3 length: 14 amino acids. Germline CDR1 MNHEY, CDR2 SVGAGI. The CDR3 is CASSWGDRNTEAFF. The CDR3 DNA reads TGTGCCAGCAGTTGGGGGGACAGGAACACTGAAGCTTTCTTT.

The rearrangement links TRBV29-1 to TRBJ1-1; 7 bases agree with TRBD1. This CDR3 is 11 amino acids long. J lost 6 bases, V lost 6 bases, and 4 bases had no gene match. CDR1 is SQVTM, CDR2 ANQGSEA, per germline. CDR3 nucleotides: TGCAGCGTCCCCCAGGGGGCTGAAGCTTTCTTT. Translated, it gives CSVPQGAEAFF.

The chain joins TRBV29-1 to TRBJ2-1, with TRBD1 matching 7 bases. Germline V gives CDR1 SQVTM, CDR2 ANQGSEA. The CDR3 length is 14 residues. After removal of 6 bases from V and 9 bases from J, the junction contained 14 bases not matched to a gene. The CDR3 DNA sequence: TGCAGCGTCCAGGGTCCAGGGGGAAGCGGTGAGCAGTTCTTC. Translated, it gives CSVQGPGGSGEQFF.